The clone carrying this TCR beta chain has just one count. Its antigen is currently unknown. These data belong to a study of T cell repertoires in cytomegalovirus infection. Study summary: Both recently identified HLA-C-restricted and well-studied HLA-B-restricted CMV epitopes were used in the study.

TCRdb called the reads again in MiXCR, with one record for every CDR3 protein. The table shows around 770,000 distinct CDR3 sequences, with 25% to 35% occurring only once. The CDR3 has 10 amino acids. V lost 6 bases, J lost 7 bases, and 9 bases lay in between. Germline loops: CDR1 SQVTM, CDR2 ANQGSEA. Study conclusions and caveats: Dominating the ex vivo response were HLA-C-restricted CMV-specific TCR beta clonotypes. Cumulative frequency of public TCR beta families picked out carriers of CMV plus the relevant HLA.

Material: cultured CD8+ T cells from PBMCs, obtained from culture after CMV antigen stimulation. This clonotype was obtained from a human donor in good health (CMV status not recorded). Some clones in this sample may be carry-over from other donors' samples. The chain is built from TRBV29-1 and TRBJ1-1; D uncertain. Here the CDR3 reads CSVQRGEAFF. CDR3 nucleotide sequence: TGCAGCGTCCAGCGGGGTGAAGCTTTCTTT.